Presented here are 13 T cell receptor beta chains from one specimen sequenced in a study of blood T cell dynamics during melanoma immunotherapy. Data came from immunoSEQ multiplex PCR; TCRdb stores just in-frame clones and leaves some out. Of under 6,500 clones listed, roughly 85% are singletons. Time point noted: pre-treatment baseline. The sample consisted of blood, taken from a patient treated with checkpoint blockade. All receptors come from a human donor with melanoma.

The chain uses TRBV5-4 and TRBJ1-2; D remains ambiguous. The length of the CDR3 is 14 residues. The V and J ends lost 6 bases and 0 bases respectively, with 12 bases between them. Germline V CDR1 and CDR2: SGHNT, YYREEE (reference sequence). The DNA of the CDR3 is TGTGCCAGCACCCTGGGAGTTTCTAACTATGGCTACACCTTC. Translated, it gives CASTLGVSNYGYTF.

This clone was recorded once. J is TRBJ2-4 and V is TRBV4-3, with TRBD2 identical over 11 bases. Per germline, CDR1 LGHNA and CDR2 YSLEER. The trim removed 6 bases at V and 6 bases at J, leaving 16 bases unmatched. This CDR3 has 18 residues. The CDR3 bases are TGCGCCAGCAGTTCCCTACCCCCCGGGACTAGCGGTCTAAACATTCAGTACTTC. Protein product: CASSSLPPGTSGLNIQYF.

This chain uses TRBV7-9 with TRBJ2-1; 10 nucleotides line up with TRBD2. Trimming took 5 bases from V and 12 from J; bases not matched to a gene: 13. CDR1 SEHNR and CDR2 FQNEAQ come from the germline V gene (reference sequence). There are 15 residues in the CDR3. The CDR3 sequence: CASSQSGRAIKGQFF. The CDR3 coding sequence is TGTGCCAGCAGCCAAAGCGGGAGGGCTATAAAGGGGCAGTTCTTC.

Within the sample, this clone is large. The V gene is TRBV11-2, the J gene TRBJ2-2, with 9 bases aligning to TRBD1. The ends lost 5 bases at V and 5 bases at J; junction bases unmatched: 3. CDR3 length: 14 amino acids. CDR1 SGHAT and CDR2 FQNNGV come from the germline V gene. The CDR3 is CASSRGQGTGELFF. In DNA form, the CDR3 reads TGTGCCAGCAGCCGTGGACAGGGGACCGGGGAGCTGTTTTTT.

The CDR3 sequence: CASSPGLGGYTF. The CDR3 nucleotides are TGTGCCAGCAGCCCGGGATTAGGGGGCTACACCTTC. The chain is built from TRBV5-7 and TRBJ1-2; no reliable D call. TRBV5-7 carries the ORF label, with uncertain function. Trimming took off 4 bases at V and 8 bases at J, with 12 bases between the two ends. This CDR3 is built from 12 residues.

V and J are TRBV10-3 and TRBJ2-1; 7 nucleotides agree with TRBD2. Trimming removed 0 bases from V and 7 bases from J; junction bases left unmatched: 12. Germline lookup yields CDR1 ENHRY and CDR2 SYGVKD. The length of the CDR3 is 17 residues. This CDR3 reads CAISESAVAAGRNEQFF. CDR3 nucleotide sequence: TGTGCCATCAGTGAGTCTGCTGTGGCGGCCGGGAGGAATGAGCAGTTCTTC.

This clone has a single count. The chain employs TRBV6-5 and TRBJ2-2; TRBD2 matches 11 bases. CDR1 is MNHEY, CDR2 SVGAGI, per germline. The J segment lost 8 bases and the V segment lost 2 bases, leaving 7 bases of the junction unmatched. This CDR3 contains 16 residues. The DNA of the CDR3 is TGTGCCAGCAGTTACGGGGTAGCGGGGGGGCCAGGGGAGCTGTTTTTT. As protein: CASSYGVAGGPGELFF.

The gene calls are TRBV7-2 and TRBJ2-7; TRBD2 matches at 12 bases. The V gene end was trimmed by 3 bases and the J gene end by 6 bases; junction bases not matched to a gene: 9. Germline CDR1 is SGHTA and CDR2 is FQGNSA. This CDR3 is built from 16 residues. The CDR3 loop is CASSLTSGRTRLEQYF. The CDR3 DNA sequence: TGTGCCAGCAGCTTGACTAGCGGGAGAACTAGACTCGAGCAGTACTTC.

The chain carries TRBV11-2 and TRBJ1-3, with D tentatively TRBD1 (5 bases). The germline V and J ends were trimmed by 5 bases and 0 bases, with 14 bases remaining between them. This CDR3 contains 16 residues. The V gene's germline CDR1 is SGHAT and CDR2 FQNNGV. CDR3 sequence (DNA): TGTGCCAGCAGCCAGGGACGGGCCAACTCTGGAAACACCATATATTTT. It encodes CASSQGRANSGNTIYF. Based on the CDR3 plus reference TRBV11-2 and TRBJ1-3, the full variable domain is EAGVAQSPRYKIIEKRQSVAFWCNPISGHATLYWYQQILGQGPKLLIQFQNNGVVDDSQLPKDRFSAERLKGVDSTLKIQPAKLEDSAVYLCASSQGRANSGNTIYFGEGSWLTVV.

The CDR3 DNA is TGCGCCAGCAGCCCGGGGACTGTGGCACATAGGAGGGACACCGGGGAGCTGTTTTTT. It encodes CASSPGTVAHRRDTGELFF. The V gene is TRBV5-1, the J gene TRBJ2-2; TRBD2 is a possible D gene (6 bases). The CDR3 contains 19 residues. Trimming removed 4 bases at V and 3 bases at J, with 25 bases between. Germline V gene data show CDR1 as SGHRS and CDR2 as YFSETQ.

The CDR3 DNA sequence: TGTGCCACTACAGGGCAGGGAAACACCATATATTTT. Protein sequence: CATTGQGNTIYF. This chain joins TRBV28 and TRBJ1-3, with D possibly matching TRBD1 (6 bases). CDR1 MDHEN and CDR2 SYDVKM come from the germline V gene. The CDR3 has 12 residues. Trimming took off 10 bases at V and 4 bases at J, with 11 bases between the two ends.

The V and J genes are TRBV2 and TRBJ2-3; TRBD1 matches at 9 bases. CDR3 length: 16 amino acids. Germline V gene lookup returns CDR1 SNHLY and CDR2 FYNNEI. With V trimmed by 6 bases and J by 1 base, 8 bases remained unmatched. The CDR3 DNA is TGTGCCAGCAGGGACCTGGACAGGGGAGGCACAGATACGCAGTATTTT. Translation: CASRDLDRGGTDTQYF.

The rearrangement uses TRBV6-5 and TRBJ2-7; 7 positions match TRBD1. V lost 1 base and J lost 7; bases outside the gene matches: 4. The CDR3 is made up of 13 amino acids. CDR1 is MNHEY, CDR2 SVGAGI, per germline. The CDR3 DNA reads as TGTGCCAGCAGTTACTATAGGGGGCGGGAGCAGTACTTC. It is translated as CASSYYRGREQYF.